Sequencing of this T cell receptor (beta chain) was carried out in a study of blood T cell repertoires in COVID-19. Study in general: Specimens from acute and convalescent COVID-19 originated in the United States, Italy and Spain.

Cohort 3 recovery required two negative PCRs, clearance, or symptom resolution. As concerns this clone: The sample contains more than one DNA sequence encoding this CDR3.

Clones were sequenced by immunoSEQ multiplex PCR, and TCRdb holds only the in-frame ones, with some missing. In the table there are over 150,000 clones, around 83% of which are singletons. Trimming removed 0 bases from V and 3 bases from J, with 8 bases in between. The CDR3 consists of 14 residues. Germline V lookup: CDR1 LNHDA, CDR2 SQIVND (reference sequence). The material sequenced was PBMCs or T cells enriched from blood (not recorded which). This TCR was sampled from a man aged 35 to 55 who had recovered from COVID-19. The chain links TRBV19 to TRBJ1-2; D is possibly TRBD1 (5 bases). CDR3 DNA: TGTGCCAGTAGTATAGATCAGGGCTACTATGGCTACACCTTC. Translation: CASSIDQGYYGYTF.